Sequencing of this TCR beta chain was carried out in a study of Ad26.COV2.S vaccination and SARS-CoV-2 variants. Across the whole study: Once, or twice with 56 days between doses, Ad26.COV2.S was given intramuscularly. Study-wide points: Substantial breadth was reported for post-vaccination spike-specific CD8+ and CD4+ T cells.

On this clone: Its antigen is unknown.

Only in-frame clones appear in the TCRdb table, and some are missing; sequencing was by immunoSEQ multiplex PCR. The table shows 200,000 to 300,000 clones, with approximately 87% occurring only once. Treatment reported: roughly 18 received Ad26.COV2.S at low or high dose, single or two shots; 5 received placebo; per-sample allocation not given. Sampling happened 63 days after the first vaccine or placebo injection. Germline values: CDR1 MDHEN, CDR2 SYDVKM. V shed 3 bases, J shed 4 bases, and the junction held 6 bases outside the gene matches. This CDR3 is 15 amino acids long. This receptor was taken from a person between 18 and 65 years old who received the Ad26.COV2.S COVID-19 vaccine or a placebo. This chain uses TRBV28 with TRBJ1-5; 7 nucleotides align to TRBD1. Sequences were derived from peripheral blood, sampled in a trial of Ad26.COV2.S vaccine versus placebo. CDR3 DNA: TGTGCCAGCAGTTTGGTCGACAGGGAAAATCAGCCCCAGCATTTT. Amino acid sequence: CASSLVDRENQPQHF.